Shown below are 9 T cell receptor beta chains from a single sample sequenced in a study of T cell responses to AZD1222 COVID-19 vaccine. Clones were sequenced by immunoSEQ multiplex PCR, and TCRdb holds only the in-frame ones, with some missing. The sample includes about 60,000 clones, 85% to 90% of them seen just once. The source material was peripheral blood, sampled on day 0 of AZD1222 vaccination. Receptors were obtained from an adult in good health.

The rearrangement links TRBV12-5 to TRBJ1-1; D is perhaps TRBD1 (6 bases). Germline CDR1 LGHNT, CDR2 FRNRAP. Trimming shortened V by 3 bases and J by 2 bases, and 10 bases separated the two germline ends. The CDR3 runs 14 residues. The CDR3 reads CASGLSGVNTEAFF. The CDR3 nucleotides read TGTGCTAGTGGTTTATCAGGGGTCAACACTGAAGCTTTCTTT.

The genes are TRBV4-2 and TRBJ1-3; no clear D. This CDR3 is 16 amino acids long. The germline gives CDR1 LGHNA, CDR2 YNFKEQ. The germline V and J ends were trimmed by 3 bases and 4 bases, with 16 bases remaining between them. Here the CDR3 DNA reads TGTGCCAGCAGCCAGGACCGGACGACCCTAGGAAACACCATATATTTT. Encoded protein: CASSQDRTTLGNTIYF.

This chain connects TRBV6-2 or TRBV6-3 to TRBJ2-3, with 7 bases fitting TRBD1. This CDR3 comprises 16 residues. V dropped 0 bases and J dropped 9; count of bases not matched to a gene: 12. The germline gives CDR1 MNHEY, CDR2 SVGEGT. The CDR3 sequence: CASSYSGRGSIWTQYF. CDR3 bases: TGTGCCAGCAGTTACTCTGGCAGGGGGAGTATTTGGACGCAGTATTTT.

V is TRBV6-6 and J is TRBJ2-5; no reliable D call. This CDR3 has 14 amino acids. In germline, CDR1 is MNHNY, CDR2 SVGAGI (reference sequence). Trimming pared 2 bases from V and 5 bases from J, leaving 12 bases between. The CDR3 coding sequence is TGTGCCAGCAGTTACCCCGACATACAGGAGACCCAGTACTTC. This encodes CASSYPDIQETQYF.

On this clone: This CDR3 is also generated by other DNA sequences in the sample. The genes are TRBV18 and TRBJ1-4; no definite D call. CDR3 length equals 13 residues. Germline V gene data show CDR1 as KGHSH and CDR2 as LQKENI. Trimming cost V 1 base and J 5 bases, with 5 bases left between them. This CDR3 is CASSPQENEKLFF. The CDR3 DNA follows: TGTGCCAGCTCACCACAAGAAAATGAAAAACTGTTTTTT.

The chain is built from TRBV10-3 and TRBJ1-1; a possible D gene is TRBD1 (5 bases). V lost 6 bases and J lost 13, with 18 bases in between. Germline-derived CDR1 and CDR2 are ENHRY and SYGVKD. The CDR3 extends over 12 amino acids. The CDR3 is CAIRGTMGEDFF. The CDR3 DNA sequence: TGTGCCATCAGAGGTACGATGGGGGAGGATTTCTTT.

The DNA for the CDR3 is TGTGCCATCAGAAAACAGGGAGAAGGAAACACCATATATTTT. Its translation: CAIRKQGEGNTIYF. The chain joins TRBV10-3 to TRBJ1-3; possibly TRBD1 for D (6 bases). Per germline, CDR1 ENHRY and CDR2 SYGVKD. Trimming took 6 bases from V and 4 from J, leaving 13 bases between them. The CDR3 has 14 amino acids.

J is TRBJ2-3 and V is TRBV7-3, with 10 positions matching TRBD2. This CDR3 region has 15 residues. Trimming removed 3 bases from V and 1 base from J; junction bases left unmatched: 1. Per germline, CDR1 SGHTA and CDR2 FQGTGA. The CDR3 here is CASSFTSGGTDTQYF. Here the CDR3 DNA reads TGTGCCAGCAGCTTTACTAGCGGGGGCACAGATACGCAGTATTTT.

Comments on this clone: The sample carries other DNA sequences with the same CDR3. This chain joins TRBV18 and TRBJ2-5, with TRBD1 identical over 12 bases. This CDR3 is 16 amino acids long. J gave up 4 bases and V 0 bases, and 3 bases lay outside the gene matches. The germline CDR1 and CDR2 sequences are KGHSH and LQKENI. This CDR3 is CASSPPWDRGRETQYF. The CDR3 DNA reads TGTGCCAGCTCACCACCGTGGGACAGGGGGCGAGAGACCCAGTACTTC.